This is a list of T cell receptor beta chains from one sample in a study of shared clonotypes between healthy human individuals. Sequencing used immunoSEQ multiplex PCR; TCRdb keeps in-frame clones, though not all of them. Here the sample spans some 800,000 clones, approximately 92% being singletons. Sequenced material: naive CD8+ T cells sorted from blood. These receptors originate from a man younger than 45 in good health. Both conserved end residues are part of each CDR3. D genes are given only for firm matches. Only part of the rows carry a size: once, few, many, or a class if the clone is expanded.

size: .; length: 16; V: TRBV27; D: .; J: TRBJ1-5; CDR3: CASLHGGPNPNQPQHF; DNA: TGTGCCTCCCTGCATGGGGGTCCGAACCCGAATCAGCCCCAGCATTTT
size: .; length: 14; V: TRBV29-1; D: .; J: TRBJ2-5; CDR3: CSVETGPSRETQYF; DNA: TGCAGCGTAGAAACAGGGCCCTCGAGGGAGACCCAGTACTTC
size: .; length: 14; V: TRBV30; D: .; J: TRBJ1-5; CDR3: CAWSPTDSNQPQHF; DNA: TGTGCCTGGAGTCCGACGGATAGCAATCAGCCCCAGCATTTT
size: .; length: 14; V: TRBV7-3; D: .; J: TRBJ2-2; CDR3: CASSLGGLTGELFF; DNA: TGTGCCAGCAGCTTAGGAGGGCTTACCGGGGAGCTGTTTTTT
size: .; length: 17; V: TRBV7-6; D: .; J: TRBJ2-1; CDR3: CASSLLMTETSYNEQFF; DNA: TGTGCCAGCAGCTTACTTATGACAGAGACCTCCTACAATGAGCAGTTCTTC
size: once; length: 15; V: TRBV30; D: TRBD1; J: TRBJ2-2; CDR3: CAWSPADRDTGELFF; DNA: TGTGCCTGGAGTCCAGCGGACAGGGACACCGGGGAGCTGTTTTTT
size: once; length: 17; V: TRBV4-1; D: TRBD2; J: TRBJ2-7; CDR3: CASSQETGTSGSRVMYF; DNA: TGCGCCAGCAGCCAAGAGACCGGGACTAGCGGGAGTCGGGTCATGTACTTC
size: .; length: 13; V: TRBV18; D: TRBD2; J: TRBJ2-7; CDR3: CASSLAGVDEQYF; DNA: TGTGCCAGCTCACTCGCGGGAGTAGACGAGCAGTACTTC
size: .; length: 14; V: TRBV7-9; D: TRBD1; J: TRBJ2-7; CDR3: CASSPWTGGEEQYF; DNA: TGTGCCAGCAGCCCGTGGACAGGGGGCGAAGAGCAGTACTTC
size: .; length: 12; V: TRBV27; D: TRBD2; J: TRBJ2-7; CDR3: CASGLVDREQYF; DNA: TGTGCCAGTGGACTAGTCGATCGCGAGCAGTACTTC
size: .; length: 16; V: TRBV7-6; D: TRBD2; J: TRBJ2-1; CDR3: CASSYLAGESYNEQFF; DNA: TGTGCCAGCAGCTACTTGGCGGGAGAAAGCTACAATGAGCAGTTCTTC
size: .; length: 15; V: TRBV7-8; D: .; J: TRBJ2-7; CDR3: CASSLETTEYHEQYF; DNA: TGTGCCAGCAGCTTAGAGACTACAGAGTACCACGAGCAGTACTTC
size: .; length: 10; V: TRBV2; D: .; J: TRBJ1-1; CDR3: CASSHTEAFF; DNA: TGTGCCAGCAGCCACACTGAAGCTTTCTTT
size: .; length: 14; V: TRBV28; D: .; J: TRBJ2-5; CDR3: CASSSRHFLETQYF; DNA: TGTGCCAGCAGTTCACGACATTTCCTAGAGACCCAGTACTTC
size: few; length: 16; V: TRBV28; D: .; J: TRBJ2-5; CDR3: CASSLLATGSGETQYF; DNA: TGTGCCAGCAGTTTACTGGCAACGGGAAGCGGTGAGACCCAGTACTTC
size: .; length: 13; V: TRBV29-1; D: TRBD2; J: TRBJ2-1; CDR3: CSVYGTSGNEQFF; DNA: TGCAGCGTTTACGGGACTAGCGGGAATGAGCAGTTCTTC
size: .; length: 15; V: TRBV10-1; D: .; J: TRBJ2-7; CDR3: CASSTGTHLRHEQYF; DNA: TGCGCCAGCAGCACCGGGACCCACCTCCGCCACGAGCAGTACTTC
size: once; length: 15; V: TRBV5-1; D: .; J: TRBJ2-7; CDR3: CASSLATSFIYEQYF; DNA: TGCGCCAGCAGCTTGGCAACCTCTTTTATCTACGAGCAGTACTTC
size: .; length: 18; V: TRBV7-6; D: TRBD2; J: TRBJ2-7; CDR3: CASSRADNSGTFSYEQYF; DNA: TGTGCCAGCAGCCGGGCGGATAATAGCGGGACCTTCTCCTACGAGCAGTACTTC
size: .; length: 16; V: TRBV7-6; D: .; J: TRBJ2-2; CDR3: CASSFPGRTNTGELFF; DNA: TGTGCCAGCAGCTTCCCAGGGAGGACGAACACCGGGGAGCTGTTTTTT
size: .; length: 15; V: TRBV11-2; D: TRBD2; J: TRBJ2-2; CDR3: CASLTSGRLGGELFF; DNA: TGTGCCAGCCTGACTAGCGGGAGACTGGGCGGGGAGCTGTTTTTT
size: .; length: 12; V: TRBV7-9; D: .; J: TRBJ1-1; CDR3: CASSLREPEAFF; DNA: TGTGCCAGCAGCTTACGGGAACCTGAAGCTTTCTTT
size: .; length: 12; V: TRBV2; D: .; J: TRBJ2-7; CDR3: CANRDGSYEQYF; DNA: TGTGCCAACCGGGACGGATCCTACGAGCAGTACTTC
size: .; length: 14; V: TRBV7-9; D: TRBD1; J: TRBJ2-5; CDR3: CASTSGTARETQYF; DNA: TGTGCCAGCACCTCGGGGACAGCCAGGGAGACCCAGTACTTC
size: .; length: 15; V: TRBV7-6; D: .; J: TRBJ2-2; CDR3: CASTQGPLNTGELFF; DNA: TGTGCCAGCACCCAGGGGCCCCTCAACACCGGGGAGCTGTTTTTT
size: .; length: 16; V: TRBV4-3; D: .; J: TRBJ2-7; CDR3: CASSQDVGGAPNEQYF; DNA: TGCGCCAGCAGCCAAGATGTCGGGGGCGCCCCTAACGAGCAGTACTTC
size: .; length: 15; V: TRBV27; D: TRBD2; J: TRBJ2-7; CDR3: CASSLIAGGPHEQYF; DNA: TGTGCCAGCAGTTTAATAGCGGGAGGGCCGCACGAGCAGTACTTC
size: .; length: 13; V: TRBV5-1; D: .; J: TRBJ2-7; CDR3: CASSLEVGYEQYF; DNA: TGCGCCAGCAGCTTGGAGGTCGGGTACGAGCAGTACTTC
size: .; length: 16; V: TRBV28; D: .; J: TRBJ1-2; CDR3: CASSSTDEGLINGYTF; DNA: TGTGCCAGCAGCTCCACCGACGAGGGGCTTATAAATGGCTACACCTTC
size: .; length: 14; V: TRBV29-1; D: .; J: TRBJ2-3; CDR3: CSVDRGQNTDTQYF; DNA: TGCAGCGTTGACCGAGGACAAAACACAGATACGCAGTATTTT
size: .; length: 15; V: TRBV7-9; D: .; J: TRBJ2-4; CDR3: CASSLARGSTLIQYF; DNA: TGTGCCAGCAGCTTAGCCCGAGGGTCCACTCTAATTCAGTACTTC
size: .; length: 17; V: TRBV2; D: TRBD2; J: TRBJ2-7; CDR3: CASSEVGLAGENYEQYF; DNA: TGTGCCAGCAGTGAAGTGGGGCTAGCGGGAGAGAACTACGAGCAGTACTTC
size: .; length: 14; V: TRBV7-9; D: .; J: TRBJ2-1; CDR3: CASSFSAAYNEQFF; DNA: TGTGCCAGCAGCTTCTCGGCAGCTTACAATGAGCAGTTCTTC
size: .; length: 16; V: TRBV29-1; D: .; J: TRBJ1-5; CDR3: CSVKGEEGLGNQPQHF; DNA: TGCAGCGTTAAAGGTGAAGAGGGTCTGGGGAATCAGCCCCAGCATTTT
size: once; length: 15; V: TRBV11-2; D: .; J: TRBJ1-4; CDR3: CASRLSGTAFEKLFF; DNA: TGTGCCAGCAGGCTTTCAGGGACCGCGTTTGAAAAACTGTTTTTT
size: .; length: 14; V: TRBV29-1; D: TRBD2; J: TRBJ2-7; CDR3: CSVDEGGGGYEQYF; DNA: TGCAGCGTTGATGAGGGTGGCGGGGGCTACGAGCAGTACTTC